Sequencing of this TCR beta chain was carried out in a study of shared clonotypes between healthy human individuals (dated by TCRdb to about 2020). Regarding the study in general: The cohort included a few men and a couple of women between 18 and 49 years of age. Between about 0.85 and 8.9 billion PBMCs per donor were obtained by leukapheresis. To estimate repertoire size and how much clonotypes are shared between individuals, the study performed deep sequencing of blood TCR repertoires from about five healthy adults. To increase sequencing depth and limit assay-specific biases, TCR repertoire library preparation and sequencing were carried out by different laboratories using diverse techniques. For each donor, CD4 naive and CD4 memory were each run on three plates, CD8 naive on two plates, and CD8 memory on one plate.

The germline V gene gives CDR1 as SGHRS and CDR2 as YFSETQ. Including cysteine and phenylalanine, the CDR3 has 15 amino acids. The entry retains the CDR3 DNA only, 45 bases that are in frame from base 1. The junction shows trimming of 4 bases on V and 0 bases on J, and the gene matches do not reach 6 bases of it. The paper's findings and limits, for the study overall: Higher generation probabilities were observed for clonotypes shared by all four sorted-subset donors than for non-shared clonotypes. Based on pairwise subsampling, the degree of clonotype sharing among donors was expected to be affected by sequencing depth. Estimated clonotype richness was generally larger for naive than for memory subsets. Even with the large sequencing depth, rarefaction of the sorted-subset datasets indicated that sequencing was incomplete. Sharing across four donors was observed for approximately 5% of naive CD4, over 3% of naive CD8, 2.3% of memory CD4, and around 0.42% of memory CD8 clonotypes. Sampling was restricted to blood, and TCR repertoires in tissues likely differ from the TCR repertoires found in blood. The small number of donors limited the genetic and exposure-history diversity represented.

CD8 naive samples were obtained by positive selection for CCR7 among CD45RO-negative cells, yielding a CD45RA+CCR7+ population from which TemRA cells were excluded. Donors were healthy HIV-negative adults with no recently reported acute infections or vaccinations. Every donor was a Caucasian adult residing in Nashville, Tennessee, USA. After blood collection by leukapheresis, PBMCs were isolated using Ficoll-Histopaque density gradient centrifugation and then cryopreserved in the vapor phase of liquid nitrogen. Purity and quantity of every magnetically sorted T cell population were checked by analytical flow cytometry. From each sorted fraction, genomic DNA was isolated and quantified by UV absorbance on a Nanodrop 2000c. Using the deep immunoSEQ assay, multiplex PCR amplified TCR CDR3 regions from genomic DNA. Genomic DNA extracted from each cell subset was distributed evenly over all wells of several immunoSEQ 96-well plates, and each plate served as one replicate. Each replicate PCR for sorted subsets received 200 ng genomic DNA, equal to tens of thousands of T cell genomes. The purified libraries were quantified using a Qubit 3.0 fluorometer, sized with a Bioanalyzer 2100, and then quantified again using the KAPA Library Quantification kit. A separate single-read 150-cycle Illumina NextSeq 550 flow cell was used to sequence each immunoSEQ 96-well plate. Per the authors' processing: Because only junctional sequences without quality scores were contained in the immunoSEQ output, filtering matching that applied to full-length reads could not be performed. To assign V/J genes and CDR3, sequences were annotated using PyIR, a Python wrapper for IgBLAST v1.9, with IMGT germline references. Reads were filtered out if the reads had weak V/J assignments (E-value above 1e-6), no CDR3, stop codons, out-of-frame junctions, or ambiguous translated residues. V3J clonotypes were defined by identical inferred V gene, J gene, and CDR3 amino acid sequence. Percentage overlap between repertoires was calculated by dividing the number of shared unique clonotypes by the size of the smaller repertoire. Three approaches were used to assess repertoire richness: RTK rarefaction, the Chao1 estimator, and Recon v2.1 estimates of unobserved clonotypes. For all TCRbeta clonotypes obtained by the gDNA method from four donors, generation probabilities were computed with OLGA. TCRdb mirrors the immuneACCESS table, restricted to in-frame sequences. Some clones are absent from its copies; in checked studies, under half trace to an unresolved V gene, and the reason for the others is unknown. V and J calls and clone size follow that table, whereas D and trimming were derived from the DNA. This sample comprises roughly 2,000,000 clones, roughly 93% of them detected only once. The ten largest make up about 1.6% of the sample.

Details on this clone: Its binding antigen is unknown. Base qualities are not provided; no much larger clone lies one nucleotide away. Other DNA sequences in this specimen translate into the identical CDR3.

This chain joins TRBV5-1 to TRBJ2-7, with 8 bases matching TRBD1. The receptor was isolated from a man aged 18 to 29 in good health. Some clones in this sample may be carry-over from other donors' samples. Sequencing was carried out using naive CD8+ T cells from PBMCs. Interpreted using the paper, the cell subset or site label stands for: CD45RA+CCR7+. The DNA reads TGCGCCAGCAGCCCCGGGACAGGAATCTCCTACGAGCAGTACTTC. This sequence encodes CASSPGTGISYEQYF. Where the CDR3 stops, the reference TRBV5-1 and TRBJ2-7 genes take over; the full variable domain is KAGVTQTPRYLIKTRGQQVTLSCSPISGHRSVSWYQQTPGQGLQFLFEYFSETQRNKGNFPGRFSGRQFSNSRSEMNVSTLELGDSALYLCASSPGTGISYEQYFGPGTRLTVT.